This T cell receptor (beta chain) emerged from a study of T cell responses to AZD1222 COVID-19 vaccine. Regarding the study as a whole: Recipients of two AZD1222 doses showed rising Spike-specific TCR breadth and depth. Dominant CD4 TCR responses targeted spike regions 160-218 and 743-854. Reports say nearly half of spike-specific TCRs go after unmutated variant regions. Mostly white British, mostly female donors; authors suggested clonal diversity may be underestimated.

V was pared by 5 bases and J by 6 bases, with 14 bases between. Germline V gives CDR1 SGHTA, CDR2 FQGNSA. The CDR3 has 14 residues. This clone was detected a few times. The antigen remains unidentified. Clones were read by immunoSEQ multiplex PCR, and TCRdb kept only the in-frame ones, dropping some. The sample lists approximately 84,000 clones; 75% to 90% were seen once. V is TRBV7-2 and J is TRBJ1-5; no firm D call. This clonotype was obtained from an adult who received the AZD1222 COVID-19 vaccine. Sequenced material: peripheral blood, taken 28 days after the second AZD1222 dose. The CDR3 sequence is CASSPTRAGQPQHF. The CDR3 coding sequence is TGTGCCAGCAGCCCAACGAGGGCCGGTCAGCCCCAGCATTTT.